This T cell receptor (beta chain) is drawn from a study of radiotherapy plus CTLA-4 blockade in lung cancer. Study-wide context: Objective responses were documented in around 19% of patients, with disease control in about 29%. Study-wide results and limits: Reports state that early shifts in blood T cell clones, with interferon-beta, best predicted response. Following radiotherapy plus ipilimumab, tumor-derived TCR clones expanded in the blood.

Patients with chemo-refractory metastatic non-small-cell lung cancer received focal radiation plus CTLA-4 blockade with ipilimumab. Regarding this clone: The antigen is unknown.

Some clones are missing from TCRdb's copy, which holds only in-frame ones; the method was immunoSEQ multiplex PCR. This table holds 50,000 to 70,000 clones, around four fifths found once. This CDR3 contains 14 residues. The ends lost 2 bases at V and 2 bases at J; junction bases unmatched: 3. Germline values: CDR1 GTSNPN, CDR2 SVGIG (reference sequence). The source is a human donor with non-small cell lung cancer whose response to radiotherapy plus ipilimumab could not be evaluated. Sequenced here: peripheral blood, sampled from a patient treated with radiotherapy plus ipilimumab. The chain uses TRBV30 and TRBJ2-5; 9 positions match TRBD2. The CDR3 is CAWSLAGNQETQYF. CDR3 in DNA: TGTGCCTGGAGTCTAGCGGGGAATCAAGAGACCCAGTACTTC.